This is a list of T cell receptor beta chains from one sample in a study of post-analysis software for immune sequencing data. TCRdb recomputed calls from the PCR reads with MiXCR, one row per CDR3 protein. This sample has roughly 800,000 distinct CDR3 sequences, with approximately 50% found just once. Source material: blood. The source of these receptors is a girl aged 10-17 years with multiple sclerosis. CDR3s include the opening cysteine and the closing phenylalanine or tryptophan. The order of the fields is CDR3 DNA, CDR3 protein, clone size, V gene, J gene, CDR3 length, D gene. The D gene is left open where the match is weak. Size is stated for part of the rows, as once, few or many counts, or as a class when the clone is expanded.

CDR3 DNA: TGTGCCAGCAGTACACAGGGGACCCTCCCCTACGAGCAGTACTTC; CDR3 protein: CASSTQGTLPYEQYF; clone size: NA; V gene: TRBV12-3/TRBV12-4; J gene: TRBJ2-7; CDR3 length: 15; D gene: TRBD1
CDR3 DNA: TGTGCCAGCAGCCGACAGGAAGGGCAGAAGAATGAGCAGTTCTTC; CDR3 protein: CASSRQEGQKNEQFF; clone size: NA; V gene: TRBV12-3/TRBV12-4; J gene: TRBJ2-1; CDR3 length: 15; D gene: NA
CDR3 DNA: TGTGCCAGCAGCTTCCATACAGGGGGCAGCTCCTACAATGAGCAGTTCTTC; CDR3 protein: CASSFHTGGSSYNEQFF; clone size: few; V gene: TRBV7-6; J gene: TRBJ2-1; CDR3 length: 17; D gene: TRBD1
CDR3 DNA: TGTGCCAGCAGCTTAGGAGTCGTTTCTAACTATGGCTACACCTTC; CDR3 protein: CASSLGVVSNYGYTF; clone size: NA; V gene: TRBV7-8; J gene: TRBJ1-2; CDR3 length: 15; D gene: NA
CDR3 DNA: TGCAGTGCTAGGAGAGGCCTGCGAGGGACAGATACGCAGTATTTT; CDR3 protein: CSARRGLRGTDTQYF; clone size: few; V gene: TRBV20-1; J gene: TRBJ2-3; CDR3 length: 15; D gene: NA
CDR3 DNA: TGTGCCAGCAGTCCCCCACGGCCAGCGGGGGGAGATACGCAGTATTTT; CDR3 protein: CASSPPRPAGGDTQYF; clone size: few; V gene: TRBV2; J gene: TRBJ2-3; CDR3 length: 16; D gene: TRBD2
CDR3 DNA: TGTGCCAGCAGCCTAGCCCCAGACAGGGGAACTAATGAAAAACTGTTTTTT; CDR3 protein: CASSLAPDRGTNEKLFF; clone size: NA; V gene: TRBV12-3/TRBV12-4; J gene: TRBJ1-4; CDR3 length: 17; D gene: TRBD1
CDR3 DNA: TGTGCCAGCAGTTCCCGGGGGGAAAGGGCGATGAACACTGAAGCTTTCTTT; CDR3 protein: CASSSRGERAMNTEAFF; clone size: NA; V gene: TRBV6-5; J gene: TRBJ1-1; CDR3 length: 17; D gene: NA
CDR3 DNA: TGTGCCAGCAGTTACTCGAGTAGCGCAGCCGCTATGTCCCAGCATTTT; CDR3 protein: CASSYSSSAAAMSQHF; clone size: NA; V gene: TRBV6-6; J gene: TRBJ1-5; CDR3 length: 16; D gene: NA
CDR3 DNA: TGTGCCAGCAGTTTACTCGGCCAGGGAAGATCCCTAGCCAAAAACATTCAGTACTTC; CDR3 protein: CASSLLGQGRSLAKNIQYF; clone size: NA; V gene: TRBV12-3/TRBV12-4; J gene: TRBJ2-4; CDR3 length: 19; D gene: NA
CDR3 DNA: TGCGCCAGCAGCCAAGTCCCGGGACAGCACTCCTACGAGCAGTACTTC; CDR3 protein: CASSQVPGQHSYEQYF; clone size: few; V gene: TRBV4-1; J gene: TRBJ2-7; CDR3 length: 16; D gene: TRBD1
CDR3 DNA: TGTGCCAGCATTGGCTCAGGGAACACTGAAGCTTTCTTT; CDR3 protein: CASIGSGNTEAFF; clone size: NA; V gene: TRBV2; J gene: TRBJ1-1; CDR3 length: 13; D gene: NA
CDR3 DNA: TGCAGCGTTGAGGTGGGAGCCCACTACGAGCAGTACTTC; CDR3 protein: CSVEVGAHYEQYF; clone size: NA; V gene: TRBV29-1; J gene: TRBJ2-7; CDR3 length: 13; D gene: NA
CDR3 DNA: TGCAGTGCTACCACCGGGGCCATGAACTATGGCTACACCTTC; CDR3 protein: CSATTGAMNYGYTF; clone size: few; V gene: TRBV20-1; J gene: TRBJ1-2; CDR3 length: 14; D gene: NA
CDR3 DNA: TGCAGTGCTCGCCAGGGACTAGCGGGAGGAGCCGGGGTGGAGGATGCCTACGAGCAGTACTTC; CDR3 protein: CSARQGLAGGAGVEDAYEQYF; clone size: NA; V gene: TRBV20-1; J gene: TRBJ2-7; CDR3 length: 21; D gene: TRBD2
CDR3 DNA: TGCAGTGCTAGAGAAGGGACAGGGATCTCTGGGGCCAACGTCCTGACTTTC; CDR3 protein: CSAREGTGISGANVLTF; clone size: NA; V gene: TRBV20-1; J gene: TRBJ2-6; CDR3 length: 17; D gene: TRBD1
CDR3 DNA: TGTGCCAGCAGCCCATCTAGTGACTACGAGCAGTACTTC; CDR3 protein: CASSPSSDYEQYF; clone size: NA; V gene: TRBV7-3; J gene: TRBJ2-7; CDR3 length: 13; D gene: NA
CDR3 DNA: TGCAGCTTCAAAACTGGGCCGGCGGGCTATGGCTACACCTTC; CDR3 protein: CSFKTGPAGYGYTF; clone size: few; V gene: TRBV29-1; J gene: TRBJ1-2; CDR3 length: 14; D gene: NA
CDR3 DNA: TGCGCCAGCAGCTTGGCCGGGACCCCCAGGGACTACAATGAGCAGTTCTTC; CDR3 protein: CASSLAGTPRDYNEQFF; clone size: NA; V gene: TRBV5-1; J gene: TRBJ2-1; CDR3 length: 17; D gene: NA
CDR3 DNA: TGTGCCAGCAGACTCCAAGATGCGCAGTATTTT; CDR3 protein: CASRLQDAQYF; clone size: NA; V gene: TRBV6-6; J gene: TRBJ2-3; CDR3 length: 11; D gene: NA
CDR3 DNA: TGCGCCAGCAGCCAATCTTGGACTAGCGGGAGGACTTACAATGAGCAGTACTTC; CDR3 protein: CASSQSWTSGRTYNEQYF; clone size: NA; V gene: TRBV4-1; J gene: TRBJ2-7; CDR3 length: 18; D gene: TRBD2
CDR3 DNA: TGCAGCGTAAAAGGGGGCTATGGCTACACCTTC; CDR3 protein: CSVKGGYGYTF; clone size: NA; V gene: TRBV29-1; J gene: TRBJ1-2; CDR3 length: 11; D gene: NA
CDR3 DNA: TGTGCCAGCACCGAGGCGAATCCAGCTACCTACGAGCAGTACTTC; CDR3 protein: CASTEANPATYEQYF; clone size: NA; V gene: TRBV6-2/TRBV6-3; J gene: TRBJ2-7; CDR3 length: 15; D gene: NA
CDR3 DNA: TGTGCCAGCAGCTTATTCGACGACAGGGTGGCTGGCTACACCTTC; CDR3 protein: CASSLFDDRVAGYTF; clone size: NA; V gene: TRBV7-3; J gene: TRBJ1-2; CDR3 length: 15; D gene: TRBD1
CDR3 DNA: TGTGCCAGCAGCGTAGGGGCTAGCCCGTGGGGGGAGCAGTATTTC; CDR3 protein: CASSVGASPWGEQYF; clone size: NA; V gene: TRBV9; J gene: TRBJ2-4; CDR3 length: 15; D gene: NA
CDR3 DNA: TGCGCCAGCAGCCCTCAGGGGGGGAGCTCCTACAATGAGCAGTTCTTC; CDR3 protein: CASSPQGGSSYNEQFF; clone size: NA; V gene: TRBV5-1; J gene: TRBJ2-1; CDR3 length: 16; D gene: NA